Presented here are 13 T cell receptor beta chains from one specimen sequenced in a study of metastatic and nonmetastatic thyroid tumors. MiXCR re-clonotyped the PCR reads for TCRdb. The sample lists about 93,000 clones, over 9.5% occurring once. No patient received treatment before thyroid surgery. Sequenced sample: blood. Every receptor here comes from a female donor with papillary thyroid cancer or a benign thyroid nodule (not recorded which). Some clones in this sample may be carry-over from other donors' samples.

The table lists this clone with many counts. This may come from a read error, since a much larger clone is one base off. CDR3 in amino acids: CASSQPRGTPYEQYF. The CDR3 DNA follows: TGTGCCAGCAGTCAACCCCGGGGCACACCCTACGAGCAGTACTTC. The chain couples TRBV28 to TRBJ2-7; either TRBD1 or TRBD2 may fit D (5 bases each). The length of the CDR3 is 15 residues. Germline V CDR1 and CDR2: MDHEN, SYDVKM. The V end lost 5 bases, the J end lost 2 bases, and 16 bases lay between the germline ends.

Comments on this clone: A much larger clone differs from this one at a single base, so this may be a read error. The rearrangement links TRBV28 to TRBJ2-5; D might be TRBD2 (7 bases). This CDR3 region has 17 residues. Germline CDR1 is MDHEN and CDR2 is SYDVKM. The CDR3 sequence: CASSLWGGLPHQDTQYF. The CDR3 DNA sequence: TGTGCCAGCAGTTTATGGGGGGGGCTTCCACACCAAGATACCCAGTACTTC.

The chain uses TRBV5-1 and TRBJ2-1; TRBD2 matches 7 bases. The germline V gene encodes CDR1 SGHRS and CDR2 YFSETQ. The J segment lost 12 bases and the V segment lost 6 bases, leaving 21 bases of the junction unmatched. This CDR3 is built from 16 residues. The CDR3 bases are TGCGCCAGCATCCAGGGCGGCCTAGCGGACCGCAGTGGGCAGTTCTTC. Residues: CASIQGGLADRSGQFF.

This clone was found many times. CDR3 in DNA: TGTGCCTGGAGCCAGGGACTTCCCGGAGGCGCTGAAGCTTTCTTT. Its protein is CAWSQGLPGGAEAFF. V is TRBV30 and J is TRBJ1-1, with D maybe TRBD1 (5 bases). Germline assignment: CDR1 GTSNPN and CDR2 SVGIG (reference sequence). This CDR3 region has 15 residues. V was clipped by 3 bases and J by 6 bases, with 20 bases between them.

This clone was observed at least ten times. The chain carries TRBV11-1 and TRBJ2-6; 12 positions match TRBD1. The CDR3 is made up of 20 amino acids. Germline trimming cut 0 bases from V and 4 bases from J; bases unmatched to any gene: 10. Germline-derived CDR1 and CDR2 are SGHAT and FQDESV (reference sequence). CDR3 sequence: CASSLAQNRDRGQGANVLTF. The CDR3 DNA is TGTGCCAGCAGCTTAGCTCAAAACAGGGACAGGGGGCAAGGGGCCAACGTCCTGACTTTC.

The CDR3 is CASSQIQGGYYGYTF. In DNA form, the CDR3 reads TGTGCCAGTAGTCAGATACAGGGTGGGTACTATGGCTACACCTTC. V and J are TRBV28 and TRBJ1-2; a weak D match, TRBD1 (6 bases). Germline V gene lookup returns CDR1 MDHEN and CDR2 SYDVKM. This CDR3 is built from 15 residues. Trimming removed 9 bases from V and 3 bases from J, with 20 bases in between.

This clone was counted ten times or more. The chain couples TRBV28 to TRBJ2-5, with 8 bases aligning to TRBD1. CDR1 and CDR2 (germline): MDHEN, SYDVKM. The CDR3 has 13 residues. Trimming cost V 5 bases and J 5 bases; bases outside gene matches: 4. The CDR3 sequence is CASSQQGEETQYF. The CDR3 region has the DNA TGTGCCAGCAGTCAACAGGGGGAGGAGACCCAGTACTTC.

This clone was counted many times. The chain carries TRBV9 and TRBJ2-2, with 7 bases that match TRBD2. The germline gives CDR1 SGDLS, CDR2 YYNGEE. CDR3 size: 13 residues. Unmatched junction bases numbered 4, after V lost 4 bases and J lost 7 bases. The CDR3 DNA sequence: TGTGCCAGCAGCACCAGGACTAGCGGGGAGCTGTTTTTT. This translates into CASSTRTSGELFF. The full variable domain, completed using reference TRBV9 and TRBJ2-2, is DSGVTQTPKHLITATGQRVTLRCSPRSGDLSVYWYQQSLDQGLQFLIQYYNGEERAKGNILERFSAQQFPDLHSELNLSSLELGDSALYFCASSTRTSGELFFGEGSRLTVL.

In this sample, this clone turned up many times. This chain uses TRBV9 with TRBJ2-2; the D is unclear. Trimming took off 3 bases at V and 0 bases at J, with 6 bases between the two ends. Germline V gives CDR1 SGDLS, CDR2 YYNGEE. The CDR3 has 14 amino acids. The CDR3 bases are TGTGCCAGCAGCGATGCTTCGAACACCGGGGAGCTGTTTTTT. Protein sequence: CASSDASNTGELFF.

This clone appeared many times. This sequence joins TRBV28 and TRBJ1-3; D unclear. Looked up from germline, CDR1 is MDHEN and CDR2 is SYDVKM. Deletions cut 6 bases from V and 0 bases from J, with 18 bases between. The CDR3 length is 17 residues. CDR3 nucleotide sequence: TGTGCCAGCAGCCCGGGATGGACCGGAGCCTCTGGAAACACCATATATTTT. Translating it yields CASSPGWTGASGNTIYF. Based on the CDR3 plus reference TRBV28 and TRBJ1-3, the full variable domain is DVKVTQSSRYLVKRTGEKVFLECVQDMDHENMFWYRQDPGLGLRLIYFSYDVKMKEKGDIPEGYSVSREKKERFSLILESASTNQTSMYLCASSPGWTGASGNTIYFGEGSWLTVV.

CDR3 nucleotide sequence: TGTGCCACCAGTCCTACTAGCGGGAGGGGGGTTGCGAATGAGCAGTTCTTC. Protein: CATSPTSGRGVANEQFF. V gene TRBV24-1 combines with J gene TRBJ2-5; 13 bases align to TRBD2. The end of the DNA aligns better with TRBJ2-1, so the J call may be wrong. CDR1 is KGHDR, CDR2 SFDVKD, per germline. The CDR3 sequence is 17 residues long.

About this clone itself: Sequence at one end of the junction differs from germline and may be a read error. This chain links TRBV6-2 or TRBV6-3 with TRBJ1-1, with D unresolved. The CDR3 extends over 11 amino acids. Looked up from germline, CDR1 is MNHEY and CDR2 is SVGEGT. CDR3 protein: CAIAEWTESFF. DNA of the CDR3: TGTGCCATTGCGGAGTGGACTGAATCTTTCTTT.

Ten or more counts support this clone. V is TRBV6-1 and J is TRBJ2-2; 7 bases line up with TRBD1. CDR1 is MNHNS, CDR2 SASEGT, per germline. The V segment lost 4 bases and the J segment 4 bases; nucleotides outside the gene matches: 9. This CDR3 contains 16 residues. The CDR3 protein is CASSVGGSPATGELFF. The CDR3 DNA reads TGTGCCAGCAGTGTAGGGGGCTCGCCAGCCACCGGGGAGCTGTTTTTT.